Below are 4 T cell receptor beta chains sequenced from a single sample in a study of CD8 T cells in ankylosing spondylitis. TCRdb used MiXCR to reprocess the 5' RACE reads, holding one entry per CDR3 protein. This sample has some 30,000 distinct CDR3 sequences, with about 7.2% found just once. Material: blood, either unsorted or a sorted T cell fraction (not recorded which). Every receptor here comes from a male donor with ankylosing spondylitis or in good health (not recorded which).

This clonotype was recorded at least ten times. V gene TRBV24-1 combines with J gene TRBJ2-4; D is unresolved. The CDR3 consists of 14 residues. CDR1 and CDR2 from the germline V gene are KGHDR and SFDVKD. V was pared by 7 bases and J by 0 bases, with 9 bases between. This chain's CDR3 is CATRLQKAKNIQYF. The CDR3 DNA reads as TGTGCCACCAGATTGCAGAAAGCCAAAAACATTCAGTACTTC.

This clonotype was recorded at least ten times. The gene calls are TRBV5-1 and TRBJ2-3; 7 bases are shared with TRBD2. The germline CDR1 and CDR2 sequences are SGHRS and YFSETQ. The CDR3 consists of 15 residues. The V gene end was trimmed by 3 bases and the J gene end by 4 bases; junction bases not matched to a gene: 8. Here the CDR3 reads CASSSGGSLADTQYF. The CDR3 bases are TGCGCCAGCAGCTCCGGCGGGAGTTTGGCAGATACGCAGTATTTT.

This clonotype showed up many times. The chain combines TRBV7-8 with TRBJ1-1; 9 bases match TRBD1. The CDR3 consists of 14 residues. The V gene end was trimmed by 5 bases and the J gene end by 4 bases; junction bases not matched to a gene: 5. CDR1 SGHVS and CDR2 FQNEAQ come from the germline V gene. This chain's CDR3 is CASSPQGAVTEAFF. The CDR3 DNA reads TGTGCCAGCAGCCCACAGGGGGCCGTCACTGAAGCTTTCTTT.

This clonotype was found many times. The chain is built from TRBV5-1 and TRBJ2-1, with a weak D call TRBD2 (7 bases). Trimming removed 4 bases from V and 10 bases from J, with 18 bases in between. The CDR3 covers 14 residues. Germline V gives CDR1 SGHRS, CDR2 YFSETQ. The CDR3 DNA reads TGCGCCAGCAGCCTGGGGGGGGCGCAGAGCGAGCAGTTCTTC. Its translation is CASSLGGAQSEQFF.